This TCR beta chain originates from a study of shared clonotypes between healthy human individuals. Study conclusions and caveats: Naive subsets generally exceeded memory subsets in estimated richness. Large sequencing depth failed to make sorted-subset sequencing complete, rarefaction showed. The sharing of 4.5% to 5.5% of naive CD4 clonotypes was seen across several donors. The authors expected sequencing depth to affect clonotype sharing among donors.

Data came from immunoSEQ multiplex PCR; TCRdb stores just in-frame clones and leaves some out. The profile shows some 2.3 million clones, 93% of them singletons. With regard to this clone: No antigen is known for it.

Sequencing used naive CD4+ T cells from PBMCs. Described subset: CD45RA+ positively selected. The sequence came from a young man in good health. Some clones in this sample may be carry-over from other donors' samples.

The CDR3 loop reads CASSFLLAGLHSYEQYF. Here the CDR3 DNA reads TGTGCCAGCAGCTTTCTCCTAGCGGGACTTCACTCCTACGAGCAGTACTTC. The J gene is TRBJ2-7, the V gene TRBV7-9; 9 positions match TRBD2. The CDR3 covers 17 residues. The ends lost 3 bases at V and 0 bases at J; junction bases unmatched: 9. Germline V gives CDR1 SEHNR, CDR2 FQNEAQ (reference sequence).